Here is one T cell receptor beta chain with its context. Its antigen is not yet known. No much larger clone exists at a distance of one base, and base qualities are not known. This sample is drawn from a study of T cell responses to AZD1222 COVID-19 vaccine (dated by TCRdb to about 2021). About the full investigation: A total of over 230 trial participants underwent TCR sequencing, of whom some 210 received two doses of AZD1222 and 26 received two doses of the MenACWY control vaccine. Enrollment into the trials was organized by age into subgroups of 18-55, 56-69 and 70-plus years, and those subgroups contained roughly 140, 27 and 60 TCR-sequenced participants, respectively. What the work shows at the level of the full study, not this receptor alone: A significant rise in spike-specific TCR breadth and depth was observed after two AZD1222 doses relative to day 0 and relative to MenACWY recipients. Participants were mostly white British and included more females than males, and it was suggested by the authors that clonal diversity may have been underestimated. The 56-69-year group was small, and its depth increase did not reach significance, likely because of low power. Reportedly, close to half of the unique spike-specific TCRs recognized epitopes lying outside the regions that are mutated in the B.1.351 and B.1.1.7 variants. Because no samples from the day 14 peak response were available, repertoires could be characterized only after the peak T cell response. Conclusions about previously exposed vaccinees were limited because only a handful of AZD1222 recipients were SARS-CoV-2 seropositive at baseline. The whole spike protein was spanned by vaccine-associated CD4 TCRs, and dominant responses were seen in regions 160-218 and 743-854.

The germline V gene yields MDHEN for CDR1 and SYDVKM for CDR2. The CDR3 runs 14 residues from the cysteine to the phenylalanine. Only CDR3 DNA is held: 42 bases, read in frame from base 1. V loses 2 bases at its end and J loses 3 bases; junction bases beyond the gene matches: 0. Per the publication, the time point label means: about 28 days (+/-7) after the second vaccine dose. AZD1222 recipients with second doses at about 4 weeks or about 12 weeks were pooled, because spike-specific TCR depth and breadth did not differ between schedules. Samples from vaccinated people were obtained from the UK trials COV001 and COV002, which included a single-blind randomized controlled phase 2/3 trial of AZD1222 (ChAdOx1 nCoV-19) in healthy adults. Trial participant PBMC samples were collected at day 0 and day 28 after the second dose for TCRbeta chain sequencing. The CDR3 regions of human TCRbeta chains were analyzed by immunosequencing. Concerning the study's data processing: TCRs in the repertoires were compared against a reference library of SARS-CoV-2-specific TCRs that had been generated with the MIRA antigen-specificity platform. Breadth was defined as the fraction of unique TCRs that were SARS-CoV-2-associated, and depth was defined as the fraction of total T cells that were SARS-CoV-2-associated. Using the MIRA data, each spike-specific TCR was assigned both to the spike region to which the TCR was reactive and to a CD4 or CD8 class. Log10-transformed breadth and depth values were compared by one-way ANOVA with Sidak's multiple comparisons tests. TCRdb obtained this table from immuneACCESS and retained in-frame rearrangements with V and J assigned. These tables miss some clones; where compared with another copy, unresolved V genes account for less than half of the shortfall, and the remainder is unexplained. The V and J calls and the clone size are those of that table, but D and trimming were determined from the DNA. The sample profile shows about 120,000 clones; 70% to 90% of them were found once. The leading ten clones occupy about 2.9% of the sample.

The rearrangement combines TRBV28 with TRBJ2-3, with 9 junctional bases fitting TRBD1. The sequence was collected from an adult who received the AZD1222 COVID-19 vaccine. The source was peripheral blood, collected 28 days after the second AZD1222 dose. The DNA is as follows: TGTGCCAGCAGTTTAGACAGGGGGACAGATACGCAGTATTTT. Translated, this gives CASSLDRGTDTQYF. The full variable domain, with segments outside the CDR3 supplied by the reference TRBV28 and TRBJ2-3 proteins, appears as DVKVTQSSRYLVKRTGEKVFLECVQDMDHENMFWYRQDPGLGLRLIYFSYDVKMKEKGDIPEGYSVSREKKERFSLILESASTNQTSMYLCASSLDRGTDTQYFGPGTRLTVL.